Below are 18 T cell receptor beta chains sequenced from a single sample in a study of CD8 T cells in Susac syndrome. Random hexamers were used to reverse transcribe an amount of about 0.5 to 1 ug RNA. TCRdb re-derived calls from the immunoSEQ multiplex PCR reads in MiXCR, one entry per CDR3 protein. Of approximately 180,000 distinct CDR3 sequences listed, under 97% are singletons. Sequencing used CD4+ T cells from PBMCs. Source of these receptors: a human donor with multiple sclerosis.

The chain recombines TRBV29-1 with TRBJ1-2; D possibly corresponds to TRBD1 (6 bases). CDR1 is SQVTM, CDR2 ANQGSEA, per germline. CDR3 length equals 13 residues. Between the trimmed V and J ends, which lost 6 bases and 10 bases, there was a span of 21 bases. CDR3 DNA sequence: TGCAGCGTGGGGGCCCCCGGACGGGCGCTCTACACCTTC. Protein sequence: CSVGAPGRALYTF.

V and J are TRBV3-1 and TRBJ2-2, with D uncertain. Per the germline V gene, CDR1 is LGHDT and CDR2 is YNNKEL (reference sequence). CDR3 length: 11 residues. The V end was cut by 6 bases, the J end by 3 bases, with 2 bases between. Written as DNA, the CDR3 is TGTGCCAGCAGGCACACCGGGGAGCTGTTTTTT. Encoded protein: CASRHTGELFF.

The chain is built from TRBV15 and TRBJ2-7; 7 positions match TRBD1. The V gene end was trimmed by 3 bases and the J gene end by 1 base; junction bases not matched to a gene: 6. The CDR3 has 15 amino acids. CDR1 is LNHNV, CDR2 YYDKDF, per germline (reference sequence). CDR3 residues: CATSSGTAHSYEQYF. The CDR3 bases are TGTGCCACCAGCAGCGGGACAGCTCATTCCTACGAGCAGTACTTC.

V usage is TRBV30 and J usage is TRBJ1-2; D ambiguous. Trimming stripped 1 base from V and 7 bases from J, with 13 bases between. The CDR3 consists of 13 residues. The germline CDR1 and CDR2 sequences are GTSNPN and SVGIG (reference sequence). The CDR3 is CAWSDTPESGYTF. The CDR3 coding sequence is TGTGCCTGGAGTGACACACCAGAGAGTGGCTACACCTTC.

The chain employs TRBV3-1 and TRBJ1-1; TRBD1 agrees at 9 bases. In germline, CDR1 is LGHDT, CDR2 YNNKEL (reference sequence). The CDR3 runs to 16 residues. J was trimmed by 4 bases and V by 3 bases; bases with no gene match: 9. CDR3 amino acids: CASSHLFGQGSTEAFF. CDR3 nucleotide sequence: TGTGCCAGCAGCCACTTGTTCGGACAGGGGAGCACTGAAGCTTTCTTT.

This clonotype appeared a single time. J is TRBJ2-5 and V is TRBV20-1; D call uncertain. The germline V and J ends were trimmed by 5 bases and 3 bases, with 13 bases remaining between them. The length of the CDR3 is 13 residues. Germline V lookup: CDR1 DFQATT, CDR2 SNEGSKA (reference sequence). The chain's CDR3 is CSALRNSKETQYF. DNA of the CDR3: TGCAGTGCTCTTAGGAACAGCAAAGAGACCCAGTACTTC.

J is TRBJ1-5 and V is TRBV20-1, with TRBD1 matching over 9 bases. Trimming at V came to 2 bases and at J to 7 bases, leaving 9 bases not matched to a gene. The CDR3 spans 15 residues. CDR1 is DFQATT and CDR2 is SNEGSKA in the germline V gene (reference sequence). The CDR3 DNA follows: TGCAGTGCTAGATCCGGGACAGGGTTCGAACAGCCCCAGCATTTT. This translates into CSARSGTGFEQPQHF.

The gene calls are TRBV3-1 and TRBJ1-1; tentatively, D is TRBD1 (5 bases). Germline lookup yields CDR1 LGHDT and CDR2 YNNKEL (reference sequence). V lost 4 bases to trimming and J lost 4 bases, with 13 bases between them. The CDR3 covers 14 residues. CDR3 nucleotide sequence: TGTGCCAGCAGCCCTTGGGACGGATCCACTGAAGCTTTCTTT. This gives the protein CASSPWDGSTEAFF.

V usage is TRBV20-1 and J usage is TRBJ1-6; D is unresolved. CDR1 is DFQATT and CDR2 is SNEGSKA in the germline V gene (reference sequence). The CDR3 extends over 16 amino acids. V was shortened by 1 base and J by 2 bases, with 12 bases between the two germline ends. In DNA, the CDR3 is TGCAGTGCTAGAGGGGCGGTTTCGACCTATAATTCACCCCTCCACTTT. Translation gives CSARGAVSTYNSPLHF.

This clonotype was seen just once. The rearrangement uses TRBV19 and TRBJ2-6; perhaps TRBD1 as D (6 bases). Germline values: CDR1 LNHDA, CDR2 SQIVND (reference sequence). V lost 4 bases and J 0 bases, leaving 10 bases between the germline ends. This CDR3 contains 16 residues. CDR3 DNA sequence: TGTGCCAGTAGTAGGGGACAAAGCTCTGGGGCCAACGTCCTGACTTTC. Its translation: CASSRGQSSGANVLTF. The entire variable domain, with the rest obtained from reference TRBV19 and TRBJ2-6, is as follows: DGGITQSPKYLFRKEGQNVTLSCEQNLNHDAMYWYRQDPGQGLRLIYYSQIVNDFQKGDIAEGYSVSREKKESFPLTVTSAQKNPTAFYLCASSRGQSSGANVLTFGAGSRLTVL.

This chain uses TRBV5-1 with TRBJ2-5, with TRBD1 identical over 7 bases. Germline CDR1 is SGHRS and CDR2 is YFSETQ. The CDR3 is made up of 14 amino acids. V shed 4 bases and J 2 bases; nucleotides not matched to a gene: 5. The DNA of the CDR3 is TGCGCCAGCAGCCAGGGACAGCTTCAAGAGACCCAGTACTTC. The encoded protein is CASSQGQLQETQYF.

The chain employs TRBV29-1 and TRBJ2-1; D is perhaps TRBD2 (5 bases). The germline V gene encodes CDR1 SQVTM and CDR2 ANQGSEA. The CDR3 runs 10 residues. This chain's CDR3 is CTAGGDEQFF. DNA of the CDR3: TGCACCGCGGGTGGGGATGAGCAGTTCTTC.

The CDR3, as DNA: TGTGCCTGGAGTCCGGTCTCCTACGAGCAGTACTTC. Amino acids: CAWSPVSYEQYF. The rearrangement joins TRBV30 to TRBJ2-7, with unresolved D. The V end lost 2 bases, the J end lost 0 bases, and 5 bases lay between the germline ends. The CDR3 is 12 residues long. Germline CDR1 reads GTSNPN; CDR2 reads SVGIG (reference sequence). Based on the CDR3 plus reference TRBV30 and TRBJ2-7, the full variable domain is SQTIHQWPATLVQPVGSPLSLECTVEGTSNPNLYWYRQAAGRGLQLLFYSVGIGQISSEVPQNLSASRPQDRQFILSSKKLLLSDSGFYLCAWSPVSYEQYFGPGTRLTVT.

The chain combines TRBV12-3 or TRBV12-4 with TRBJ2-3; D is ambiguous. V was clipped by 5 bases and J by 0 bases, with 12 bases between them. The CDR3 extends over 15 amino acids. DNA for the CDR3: TGTGCCAGCAGTGCGACGGTCCCGAGCACAGATACGCAGTATTTT. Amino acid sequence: CASSATVPSTDTQYF.

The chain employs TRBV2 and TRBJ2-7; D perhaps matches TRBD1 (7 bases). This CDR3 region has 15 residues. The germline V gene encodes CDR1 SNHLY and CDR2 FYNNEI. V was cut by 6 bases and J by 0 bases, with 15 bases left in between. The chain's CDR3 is CASRRQGGSSYEQYF. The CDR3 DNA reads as TGTGCCAGCAGAAGACAGGGAGGTTCCTCCTACGAGCAGTACTTC.

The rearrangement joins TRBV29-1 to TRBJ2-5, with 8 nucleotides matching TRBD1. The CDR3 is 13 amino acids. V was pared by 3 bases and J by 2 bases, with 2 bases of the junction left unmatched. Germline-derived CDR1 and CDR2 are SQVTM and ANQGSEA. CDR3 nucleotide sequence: TGCAGCGTTGAGAGGGACAGGCAAGAGACCCAGTACTTC. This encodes CSVERDRQETQYF.

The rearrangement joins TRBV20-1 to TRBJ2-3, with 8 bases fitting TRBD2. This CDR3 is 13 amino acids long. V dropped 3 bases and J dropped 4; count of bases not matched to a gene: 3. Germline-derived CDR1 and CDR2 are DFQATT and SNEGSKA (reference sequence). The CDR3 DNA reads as TGCAGTGCTAGTGCGGGGGGCCCAGATACGCAGTATTTT. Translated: CSASAGGPDTQYF.

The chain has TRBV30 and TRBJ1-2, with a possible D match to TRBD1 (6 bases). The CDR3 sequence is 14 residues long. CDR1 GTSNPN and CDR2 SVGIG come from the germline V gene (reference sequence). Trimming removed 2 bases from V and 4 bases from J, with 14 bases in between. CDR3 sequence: CAWSTGSPRYGYTF. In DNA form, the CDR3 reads TGTGCCTGGAGTACAGGGAGTCCCCGCTATGGCTACACCTTC.